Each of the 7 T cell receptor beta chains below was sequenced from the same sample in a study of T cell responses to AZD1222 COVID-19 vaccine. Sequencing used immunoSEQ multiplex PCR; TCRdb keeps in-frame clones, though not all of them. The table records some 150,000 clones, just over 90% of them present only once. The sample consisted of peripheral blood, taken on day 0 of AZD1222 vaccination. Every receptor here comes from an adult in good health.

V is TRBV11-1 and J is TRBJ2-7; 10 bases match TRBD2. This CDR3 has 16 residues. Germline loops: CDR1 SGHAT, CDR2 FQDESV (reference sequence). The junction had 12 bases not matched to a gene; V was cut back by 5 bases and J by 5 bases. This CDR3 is CASSNYLASGSNEQYF. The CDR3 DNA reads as TGTGCCAGCAGCAACTACCTGGCTAGCGGGAGTAACGAGCAGTACTTC.

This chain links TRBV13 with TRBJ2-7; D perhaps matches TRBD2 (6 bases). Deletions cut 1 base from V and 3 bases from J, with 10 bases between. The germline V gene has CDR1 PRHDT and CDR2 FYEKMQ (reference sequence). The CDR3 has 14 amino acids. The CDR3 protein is CASSLASAGYEQYF. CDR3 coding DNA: TGTGCCAGCAGCTTAGCCTCAGCGGGCTACGAGCAGTACTTC.

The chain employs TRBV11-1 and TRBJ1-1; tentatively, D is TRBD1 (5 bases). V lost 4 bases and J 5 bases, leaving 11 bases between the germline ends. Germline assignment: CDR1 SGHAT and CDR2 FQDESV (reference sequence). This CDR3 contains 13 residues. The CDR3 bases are TGTGCCAGCAGCTCGCAGGGAAGGACTGAAGCTTTCTTT. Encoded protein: CASSSQGRTEAFF.

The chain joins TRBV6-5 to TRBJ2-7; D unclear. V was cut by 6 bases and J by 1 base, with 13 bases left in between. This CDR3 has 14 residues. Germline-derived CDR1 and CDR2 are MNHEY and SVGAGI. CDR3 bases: TGTGCCAGCAGCTCCTCCGGAGAGTCCTACGAGCAGTACTTC. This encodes CASSSSGESYEQYF.

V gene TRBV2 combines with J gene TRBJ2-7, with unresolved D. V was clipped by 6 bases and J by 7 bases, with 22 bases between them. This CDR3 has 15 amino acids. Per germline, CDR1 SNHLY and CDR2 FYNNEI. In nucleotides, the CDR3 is TGTGCCAGCAGGATAACCCGCCGTCTTTTGAGGGAGCAGTACTTC. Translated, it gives CASRITRRLLREQYF.

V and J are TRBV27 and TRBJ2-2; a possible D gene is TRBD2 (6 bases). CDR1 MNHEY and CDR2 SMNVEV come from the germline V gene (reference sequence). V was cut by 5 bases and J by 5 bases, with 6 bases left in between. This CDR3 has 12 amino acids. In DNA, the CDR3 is TGTGCCAGCAGTCTAGCGACCGGGGAGCTGTTTTTT. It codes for CASSLATGELFF.

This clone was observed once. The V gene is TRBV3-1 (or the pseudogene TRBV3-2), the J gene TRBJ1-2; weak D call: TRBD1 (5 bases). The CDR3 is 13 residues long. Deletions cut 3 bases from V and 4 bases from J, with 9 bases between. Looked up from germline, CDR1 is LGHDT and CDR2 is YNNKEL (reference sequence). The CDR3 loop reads CASSHPGTYGYTF. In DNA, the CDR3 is TGTGCCAGCAGCCACCCAGGGACCTATGGCTACACCTTC.